This T cell receptor beta chain was observed in a study of T cell responses to AZD1222 COVID-19 vaccine. Assay used: immunoSEQ multiplex PCR; TCRdb lists only in-frame clones, some missing. The sample comprises about 200,000 clones, around 93% of which are singletons, and roughly 1% rests with the top ten. Trimming stripped 2 bases from V and 6 bases from J, with 14 bases between. There are 14 residues in the CDR3. The germline gives CDR1 MNHEY, CDR2 SVGAGI. General study points: As reported, nearly half of all spike-specific TCRs target variant regions that are unmutated. At 160-218 and 743-854, vaccine-associated CD4 TCRs were dominant, and they spanned spike. Seropositive status at baseline applied to only 6 or 7 AZD1222 recipients.

For this clone: Its specificity is not known.

Sequenced here: peripheral blood, sampled 28 days after the second AZD1222 dose. The chain has TRBV6-5 and TRBJ2-7, with D maybe TRBD1 (6 bases). This clonotype was obtained from an adult who received the AZD1222 COVID-19 vaccine. In nucleotides, the CDR3 is TGTGCCAGCAGTTACCAACCCGGGACAAGCGAGCAGTACTTC. It yields the protein CASSYQPGTSEQYF.